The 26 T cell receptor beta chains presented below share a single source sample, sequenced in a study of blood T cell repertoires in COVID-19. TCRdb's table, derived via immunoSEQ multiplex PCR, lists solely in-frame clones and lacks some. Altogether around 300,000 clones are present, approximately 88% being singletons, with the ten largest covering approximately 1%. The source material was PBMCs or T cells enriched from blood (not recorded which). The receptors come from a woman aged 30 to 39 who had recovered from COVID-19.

The CDR3 bases are TGTGCCAGCAGTGAAATAAGATTGACAGGGCTGGGGACTAATGAAAAACTGTTTTTT. It encodes CASSEIRLTGLGTNEKLFF. The genes are TRBV6-1 and TRBJ1-4; TRBD1 agrees at 7 bases. V shed 2 bases, J shed 2 bases, and the junction held 14 bases outside the gene matches. The CDR3 runs 19 residues. Germline values: CDR1 MNHNS, CDR2 SASEGT.

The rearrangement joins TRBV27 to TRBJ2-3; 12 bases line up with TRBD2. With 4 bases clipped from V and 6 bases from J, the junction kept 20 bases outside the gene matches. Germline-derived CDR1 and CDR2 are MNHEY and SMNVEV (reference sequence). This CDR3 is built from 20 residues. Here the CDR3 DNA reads TGTGCCAGCAGTTCCCGTCCTTGGCTAGCGGGGGGGGCTTTCGGGGATACGCAGTATTTT. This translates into CASSSRPWLAGGAFGDTQYF.

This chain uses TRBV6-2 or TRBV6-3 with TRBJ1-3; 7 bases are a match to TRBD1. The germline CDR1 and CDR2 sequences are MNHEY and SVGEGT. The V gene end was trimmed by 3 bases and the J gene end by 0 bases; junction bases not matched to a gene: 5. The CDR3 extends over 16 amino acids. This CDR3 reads CASSYGQVFSGNTIYF. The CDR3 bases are TGTGCCAGCAGTTATGGACAGGTCTTCTCTGGAAACACCATATATTTT.

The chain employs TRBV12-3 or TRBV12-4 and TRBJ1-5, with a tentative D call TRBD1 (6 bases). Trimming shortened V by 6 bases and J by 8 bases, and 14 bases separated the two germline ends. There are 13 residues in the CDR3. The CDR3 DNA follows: TGTGCCAGCAGCCAGAACAGGGTTGAGCCCCAGCATTTT. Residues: CASSQNRVEPQHF.

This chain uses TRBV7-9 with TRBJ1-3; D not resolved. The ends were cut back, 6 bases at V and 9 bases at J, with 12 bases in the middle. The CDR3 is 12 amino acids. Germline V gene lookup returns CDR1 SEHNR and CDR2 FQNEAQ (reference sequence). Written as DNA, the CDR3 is TGTGCCAGCAGAGTCGCCGTCGGCACCATATATTTT. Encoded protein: CASRVAVGTIYF.

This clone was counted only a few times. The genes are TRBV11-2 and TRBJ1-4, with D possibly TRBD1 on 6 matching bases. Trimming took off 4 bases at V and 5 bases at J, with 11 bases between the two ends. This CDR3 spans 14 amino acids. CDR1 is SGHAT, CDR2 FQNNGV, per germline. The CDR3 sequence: CASSSGAYNEKLFF. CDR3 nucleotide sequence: TGTGCCAGCAGCTCAGGGGCGTACAATGAAAAACTGTTTTTT.

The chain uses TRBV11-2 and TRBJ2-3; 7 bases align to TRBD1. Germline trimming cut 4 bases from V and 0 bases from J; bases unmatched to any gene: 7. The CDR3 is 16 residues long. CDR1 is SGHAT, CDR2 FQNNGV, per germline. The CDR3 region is CASSSWTGSSTDTQYF. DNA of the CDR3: TGTGCCAGCAGCTCCTGGACAGGAAGTAGCACAGATACGCAGTATTTT.

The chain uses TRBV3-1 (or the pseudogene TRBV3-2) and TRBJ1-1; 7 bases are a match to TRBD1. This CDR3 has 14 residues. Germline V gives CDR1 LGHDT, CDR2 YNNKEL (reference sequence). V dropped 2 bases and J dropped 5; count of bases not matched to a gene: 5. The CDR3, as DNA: TGTGCCAGCAGCCAATCAGGGGGGACGACTGAAGCTTTCTTT. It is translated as CASSQSGGTTEAFF.

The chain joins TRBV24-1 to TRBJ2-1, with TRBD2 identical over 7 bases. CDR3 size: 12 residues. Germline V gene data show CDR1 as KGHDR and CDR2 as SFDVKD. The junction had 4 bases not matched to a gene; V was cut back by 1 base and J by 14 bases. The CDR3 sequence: CATSDLPGGKFF. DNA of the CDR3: TGTGCCACCAGTGATTTACCCGGGGGGAAGTTCTTC.

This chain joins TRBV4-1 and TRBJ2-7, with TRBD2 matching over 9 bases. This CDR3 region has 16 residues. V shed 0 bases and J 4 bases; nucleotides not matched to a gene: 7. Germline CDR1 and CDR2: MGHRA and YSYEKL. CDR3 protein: CASSQDLAGGRYEQYF. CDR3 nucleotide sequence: TGCGCCAGCAGCCAAGATCTCGCGGGAGGGCGGTACGAGCAGTACTTC.

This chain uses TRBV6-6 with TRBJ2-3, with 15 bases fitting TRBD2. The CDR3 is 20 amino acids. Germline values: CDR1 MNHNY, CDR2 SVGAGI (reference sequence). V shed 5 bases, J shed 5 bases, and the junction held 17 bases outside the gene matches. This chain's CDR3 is CASSRWTSGGAKVAGDTQYF. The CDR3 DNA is TGTGCCAGCAGTCGCTGGACTAGCGGGGGGGCTAAGGTGGCAGGAGATACGCAGTATTTT.

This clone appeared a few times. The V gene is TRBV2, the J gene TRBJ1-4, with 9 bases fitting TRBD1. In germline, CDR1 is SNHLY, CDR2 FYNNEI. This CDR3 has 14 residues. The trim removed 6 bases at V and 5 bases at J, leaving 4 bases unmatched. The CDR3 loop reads CASRRGTGNEKLFF. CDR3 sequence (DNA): TGTGCCAGCAGGAGGGGGACAGGGAATGAAAAACTGTTTTTT. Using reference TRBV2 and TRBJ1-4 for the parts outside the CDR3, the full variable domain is EPEVTQTPSHQVTQMGQEVILRCVPISNHLYFYWYRQILGQKVEFLVSFYNNEISEKSEIFDDQFSVERPDGSNFTLKIRSTKLEDSAMYFCASRRGTGNEKLFFGSGTQLSVL.

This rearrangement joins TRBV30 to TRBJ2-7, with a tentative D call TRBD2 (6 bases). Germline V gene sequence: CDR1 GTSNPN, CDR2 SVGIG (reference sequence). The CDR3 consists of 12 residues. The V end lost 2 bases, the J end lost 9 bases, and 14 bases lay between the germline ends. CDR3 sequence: CAWSQERVVQYF. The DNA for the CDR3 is TGTGCCTGGAGTCAGGAGCGGGTTGTGCAGTACTTC.

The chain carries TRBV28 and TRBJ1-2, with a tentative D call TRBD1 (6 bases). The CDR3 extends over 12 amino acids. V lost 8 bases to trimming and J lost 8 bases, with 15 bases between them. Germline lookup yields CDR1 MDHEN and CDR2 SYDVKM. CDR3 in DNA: TGTGCCAGCGGTGTCCCAGGGGAAGGCTACACCTTC. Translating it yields CASGVPGEGYTF.

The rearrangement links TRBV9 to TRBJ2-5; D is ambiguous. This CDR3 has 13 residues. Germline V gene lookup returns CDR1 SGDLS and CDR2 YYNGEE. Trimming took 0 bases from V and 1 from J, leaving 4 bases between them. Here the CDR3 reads CASSVDFQETQYF. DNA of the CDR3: TGTGCCAGCAGCGTAGACTTCCAAGAGACCCAGTACTTC.

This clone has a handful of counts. The CDR3 here is CASSTVSGGGTEAFF. The CDR3 DNA sequence: TGTGCCAGCAGTACAGTGTCCGGGGGAGGTACTGAAGCTTTCTTT. The rearrangement joins TRBV5-6 to TRBJ1-1; a possible D gene is TRBD1 (5 bases). The germline V and J ends were trimmed by 5 bases and 5 bases, with 19 bases remaining between them. Germline CDR1 reads SGHDT; CDR2 reads YYEEEE. This CDR3 comprises 15 residues.

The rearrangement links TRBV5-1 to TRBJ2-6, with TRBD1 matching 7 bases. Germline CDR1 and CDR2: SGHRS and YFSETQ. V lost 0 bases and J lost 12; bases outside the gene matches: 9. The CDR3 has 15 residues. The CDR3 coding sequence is TGCGCCAGCAGCTTGGGGGACCGACAGGGCGGCGTCCTGACTTTC. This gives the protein CASSLGDRQGGVLTF.

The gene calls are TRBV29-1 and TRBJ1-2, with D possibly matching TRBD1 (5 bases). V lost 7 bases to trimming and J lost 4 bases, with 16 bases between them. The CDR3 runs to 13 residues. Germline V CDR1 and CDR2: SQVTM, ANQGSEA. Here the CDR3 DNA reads TGCAGCGCGCCTGTGGACACCTCCTATGGCTACACCTTC. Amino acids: CSAPVDTSYGYTF.

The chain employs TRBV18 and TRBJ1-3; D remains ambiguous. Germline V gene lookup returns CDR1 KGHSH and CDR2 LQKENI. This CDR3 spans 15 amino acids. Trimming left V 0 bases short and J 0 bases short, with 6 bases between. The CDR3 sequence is CASSPPASSGNTIYF. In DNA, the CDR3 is TGTGCCAGCTCACCACCGGCAAGCTCTGGAAACACCATATATTTT.

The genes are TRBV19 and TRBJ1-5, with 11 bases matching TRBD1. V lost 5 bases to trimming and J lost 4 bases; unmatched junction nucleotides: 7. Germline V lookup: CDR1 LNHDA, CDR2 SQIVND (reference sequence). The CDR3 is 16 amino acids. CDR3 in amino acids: CASSFVRDRGNQPQHF. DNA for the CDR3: TGTGCCAGTAGTTTCGTCCGGGACAGGGGGAATCAGCCCCAGCATTTT. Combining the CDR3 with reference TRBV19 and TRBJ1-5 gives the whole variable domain DGGITQSPKYLFRKEGQNVTLSCEQNLNHDAMYWYRQDPGQGLRLIYYSQIVNDFQKGDIAEGYSVSREKKESFPLTVTSAQKNPTAFYLCASSFVRDRGNQPQHFGDGTRLSIL.

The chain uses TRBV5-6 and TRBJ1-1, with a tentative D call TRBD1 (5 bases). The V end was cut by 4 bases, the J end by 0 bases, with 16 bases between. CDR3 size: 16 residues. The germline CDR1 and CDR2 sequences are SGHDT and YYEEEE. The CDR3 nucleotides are TGTGCCAGCAGCATAGACAGCTTCCCTCTGAACACTGAAGCTTTCTTT. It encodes CASSIDSFPLNTEAFF.

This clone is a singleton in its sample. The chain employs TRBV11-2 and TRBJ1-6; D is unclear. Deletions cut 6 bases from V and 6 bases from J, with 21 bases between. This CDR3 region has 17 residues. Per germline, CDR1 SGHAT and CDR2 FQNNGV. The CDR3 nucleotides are TGTGCCAGCAGTTTGACTAGACCCGCGACACCTAATTCACCCCTCCACTTT. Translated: CASSLTRPATPNSPLHF.

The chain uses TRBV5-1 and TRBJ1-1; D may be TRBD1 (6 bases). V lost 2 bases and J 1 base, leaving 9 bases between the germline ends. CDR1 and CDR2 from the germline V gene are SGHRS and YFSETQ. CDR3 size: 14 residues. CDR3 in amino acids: CASSFDRTNTEAFF. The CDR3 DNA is TGCGCCAGCAGCTTTGACAGGACGAACACTGAAGCTTTCTTT.

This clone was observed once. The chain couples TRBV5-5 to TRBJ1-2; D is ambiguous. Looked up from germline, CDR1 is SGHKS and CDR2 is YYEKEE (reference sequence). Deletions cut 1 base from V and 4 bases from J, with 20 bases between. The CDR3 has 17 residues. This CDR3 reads CASSLLPTRRMSYGYTF. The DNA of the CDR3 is TGTGCCAGCAGCTTGCTCCCCACGAGGCGCATGTCCTATGGCTACACCTTC. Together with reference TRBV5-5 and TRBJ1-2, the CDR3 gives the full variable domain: DAGVTQSPTHLIKTRGQQVTLRCSPISGHKSVSWYQQVLGQGPQFIFQYYEKEERGRGNFPDRFSARQFPNYSSELNVNALLLGDSALYLCASSLLPTRRMSYGYTFGSGTRLTVV.

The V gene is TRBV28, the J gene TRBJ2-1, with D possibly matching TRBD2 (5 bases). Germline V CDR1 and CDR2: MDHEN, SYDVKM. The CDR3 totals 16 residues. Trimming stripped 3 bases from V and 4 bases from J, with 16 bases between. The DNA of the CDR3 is TGTGCCAGCAGTTTCGCGGGTGTAGCCCTGTACAATGAGCAGTTCTTC. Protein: CASSFAGVALYNEQFF.

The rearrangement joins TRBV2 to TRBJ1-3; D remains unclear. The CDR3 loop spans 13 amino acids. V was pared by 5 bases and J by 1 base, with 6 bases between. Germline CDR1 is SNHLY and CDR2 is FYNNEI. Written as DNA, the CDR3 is TGTGCCAGCAGTTTTAGTTCTGGAAACACCATATATTTT. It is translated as CASSFSSGNTIYF.